Following are 28 T cell receptor beta chains from one sample sequenced in a study of CD8 T cells in ankylosing spondylitis. Via MiXCR, TCRdb re-called the 5' RACE reads, giving one row per CDR3 protein. The sample lists some 46,000 distinct CDR3 sequences; 9.5% to 12% were seen once. The source material was blood, either unsorted or a sorted T cell fraction (not recorded which). The receptors were gathered from a male donor with ankylosing spondylitis or in good health (not recorded which).

This chain connects TRBV2 to TRBJ2-2; D is perhaps TRBD2 (5 bases). Germline CDR1 and CDR2: SNHLY and FYNNEI. The CDR3 runs 11 residues. V lost 7 bases and J lost 6, with 6 bases in between. CDR3 nucleotide sequence: TGTGCCAGCAAGGAGGCCGGGGAGCTGTTTTTT. Translating gives CASKEAGELFF.

This clonotype was detected ten times or more. The V and J genes are TRBV5-5 and TRBJ2-5, with 8 bases matching TRBD1. In germline, CDR1 is SGHKS, CDR2 YYEKEE (reference sequence). The CDR3 consists of 17 residues. With 2 bases clipped from V and 1 base from J, the junction kept 10 bases outside the gene matches. The CDR3 protein is CASSFFPRDRPQETQYF. CDR3 DNA: TGTGCCAGCAGCTTTTTCCCCCGGGACAGGCCCCAAGAGACCCAGTACTTC.

This clonotype was recorded many times. This sequence joins TRBV3-1 and TRBJ2-1, with D possibly being TRBD2 (5 bases). Germline lookup yields CDR1 LGHDT and CDR2 YNNKEL (reference sequence). The CDR3 covers 13 residues. V shed 0 bases and J shed 9 bases, with 9 bases lying between them. CDR3 sequence: CASSQDRETEQFF. The CDR3 coding sequence is TGTGCCAGCAGCCAAGATAGGGAGACTGAGCAGTTCTTC.

Many counts were recorded for this clonotype. CDR3 nucleotides: TGTGCCAGCAGCTTTTTCCAGGGAGAGGTGTCGGATGAGCAGTTCTTC. This codes for CASSFFQGEVSDEQFF. V usage is TRBV5-5 and J usage is TRBJ2-1; D may correspond to TRBD1 or TRBD2 (5 bases each). The CDR3 runs 16 residues. V lost 2 bases and J 8 bases, leaving 20 bases between the germline ends. Per germline, CDR1 SGHKS and CDR2 YYEKEE (reference sequence).

This clonotype was detected ten times or more. The J gene is TRBJ2-1, the V gene TRBV5-1; 10 bases are a match to TRBD2. CDR1 is SGHRS, CDR2 YFSETQ, per germline. CDR3 length: 16 amino acids. Trimming cost V 0 bases and J 4 bases; bases outside gene matches: 4. The chain's CDR3 is CASSLVASGGYNEQFF. CDR3 in DNA: TGCGCCAGCAGCTTGGTGGCTAGCGGGGGTTACAATGAGCAGTTCTTC.

Concerning this clonotype: This may be a read error: a much more frequent sequence differs by one nucleotide. The chain combines TRBV5-1 with TRBJ2-5, with a weak D call TRBD1 (5 bases). CDR1 SGHRS and CDR2 YFSETQ come from the germline V gene. The CDR3 runs to 14 residues. Trimming shortened V by 5 bases and J by 1 base, and 12 bases separated the two germline ends. The CDR3, as DNA: TGCGCCAGCAGTTGTGGACATCTCCAAGAGACCCAGTACTTC. Translating it yields CASSCGHLQETQYF.

This clonotype was found many times. This chain joins TRBV5-1 and TRBJ2-2; D is ambiguous. CDR1 SGHRS and CDR2 YFSETQ come from the germline V gene. The CDR3 loop spans 16 amino acids. Trimming took off 1 base at V and 2 bases at J, with 12 bases between the two ends. The chain's CDR3 is CASSLQAAPNTGELFF. The CDR3 DNA follows: TGCGCCAGCAGCTTGCAGGCGGCTCCTAACACCGGGGAGCTGTTTTTT.

In this sample, this clonotype turned up many times. V is TRBV15 and J is TRBJ1-2; TRBD1 aligns across 7 bases. The CDR3 has 16 amino acids. J lost 4 bases, V lost 0 bases, and 8 bases had no gene match. Per the germline V gene, CDR1 is LNHNV and CDR2 is YYDKDF (reference sequence). The CDR3, as DNA: TGTGCCACCAGCAGAGATGTGGGACAGCGAGGCTATGGCTACACCTTC. Translated: CATSRDVGQRGYGYTF.

In its sample, this clonotype was seen many times. The rearrangement joins TRBV12-3 or TRBV12-4 to TRBJ1-5; tentatively, D is TRBD1 (6 bases). With 4 bases removed from V and 5 bases from J, the gap between germline ends came to 12 bases. The CDR3 is 14 residues long. CDR3: CASSYRDNDQPQHF. As DNA, the CDR3 is TGTGCCAGCAGTTACCGGGACAACGATCAGCCCCAGCATTTT.

This clonotype has at least ten counts. This CDR3 is CASSSTSGTTGELFF. The CDR3 coding sequence is TGCGCCAGCAGCTCGACTAGCGGGACCACCGGGGAGCTGTTTTTT. The chain carries TRBV5-1 and TRBJ2-2, with 11 bases that match TRBD2. The V and J ends lost 3 bases and 4 bases, in that order; junction bases with no gene match: 2. CDR1 SGHRS and CDR2 YFSETQ come from the germline V gene. This CDR3 contains 15 residues.

At least ten counts were recorded for this clonotype. The gene calls are TRBV5-1 and TRBJ1-4; D is unresolved. Germline V lookup: CDR1 SGHRS, CDR2 YFSETQ. V was clipped by 0 bases and J by 8 bases, with 8 bases between them. The CDR3 totals 13 residues. CDR3 in amino acids: CASSLERVEKLFF. The CDR3 nucleotides read TGCGCCAGCAGCTTGGAGCGGGTGGAAAAACTGTTTTTT.

This clonotype showed up many times. J is TRBJ1-3 and V is TRBV6-5; D is uncertain. This CDR3 comprises 11 residues. From germline, CDR1 is MNHEY and CDR2 SVGAGI. V shed 3 bases and J shed 6 bases, with 3 bases lying between them. DNA of the CDR3: TGTGCCAGCAGTTATTTAAACACCATATATTTT. This encodes CASSYLNTIYF.

This clonotype was counted many times. V is TRBV29-1 and J is TRBJ1-6; 8 bases align to TRBD1. Germline V gene sequence: CDR1 SQVTM, CDR2 ANQGSEA. CDR3 size: 13 residues. V dropped 5 bases and J dropped 9; count of bases not matched to a gene: 6. CDR3 sequence: CSVLQTGGSPLHF. The DNA of the CDR3 is TGCAGCGTTCTTCAAACAGGGGGTTCACCCCTCCACTTT.

Concerning this clonotype: Possible read error: a much larger clone is one base away. This chain connects TRBV29-1 to TRBJ2-3; D is uncertain. This CDR3 region has 12 residues. The V gene's germline CDR1 is SQVTM and CDR2 ANQGSEA. This CDR3 reads CSVEDSKDTLYF. In DNA, the CDR3 is TGCAGCGTTGAAGATTCGAAAGATACGCTGTATTTT.

This clonotype was recorded many times. The J gene is TRBJ1-3, the V gene TRBV20-1; D is unclear. The germline CDR1 and CDR2 sequences are DFQATT and SNEGSKA (reference sequence). Trimming shortened V by 6 bases and J by 2 bases, and 11 bases separated the two germline ends. The CDR3 runs to 13 residues. This chain's CDR3 is CSAPGEAGNTIYF. The CDR3, as DNA: TGCAGTGCCCCCGGGGAGGCTGGAAACACCATATATTTT.

This clonotype was seen many times. The chain couples TRBV27 to TRBJ2-7; a weak D match, TRBD2 (5 bases). The CDR3 runs to 14 residues. The V and J ends lost 4 bases and 8 bases respectively, with 18 bases between them. Per the germline V gene, CDR1 is MNHEY and CDR2 is SMNVEV (reference sequence). The CDR3 spells CASSSIRGARKQYF. The CDR3 region has the DNA TGTGCCAGCAGTTCAATCCGGGGAGCACGAAAGCAGTACTTC.

This clonotype has a count of ten or more. V and J are TRBV29-1 and TRBJ2-5, with D possibly matching TRBD1 (6 bases). The V gene's germline CDR1 is SQVTM and CDR2 ANQGSEA. The CDR3 runs to 12 residues. V dropped 3 bases and J dropped 5 bases, with 10 bases sitting between them. The CDR3 is CSVDRGGETQYF. CDR3 nucleotide sequence: TGCAGCGTTGACAGGGGTGGCGAGACCCAGTACTTC.

This clonotype has ten or more counts. V is TRBV29-1 and J is TRBJ2-5, with D hard to call. The V gene lost 7 bases and the J gene lost 2 bases, with 11 bases spanning the gap. Per germline, CDR1 SQVTM and CDR2 ANQGSEA. The CDR3 consists of 12 residues. The CDR3 sequence: CSARPGQETQYF. The DNA for the CDR3 is TGCAGCGCAAGACCCGGTCAAGAGACCCAGTACTTC.

This clonotype was seen repeatedly, ten times or more. The gene calls are TRBV12-3 or TRBV12-4 and TRBJ2-6; D unclear. V lost 5 bases and J lost 0, with 8 bases in between. CDR3 length equals 15 residues. CDR3 in DNA: TGTGCCAGCAGTGCCGGGCTCTCTGGGGCCAACGTCCTGACTTTC. Its translation is CASSAGLSGANVLTF.

As regards this clonotype: A much larger clone sits a single nucleotide away, making a read error possible. The chain links TRBV5-1 to TRBJ2-7; D possibly uses TRBD1 or TRBD2 (7 bases each). The V gene's germline CDR1 is SGHRS and CDR2 YFSETQ. The CDR3 extends over 13 amino acids. CDR3 sequence: CASRTGTTYEQHF. CDR3 DNA: TGCGCCAGCAGGACAGGGACTACCTACGAGCAGCACTTC.

This clonotype was picked up many times. This chain uses TRBV3-1 with TRBJ2-3; D gene uncertain. This CDR3 has 13 residues. V was cut by 6 bases and J by 1 base, with 8 bases left in between. Germline-derived CDR1 and CDR2 are LGHDT and YNNKEL (reference sequence). This CDR3 reads CASRRSGTDTQYF. The CDR3 nucleotides are TGTGCCAGCAGACGATCAGGCACAGATACGCAGTATTTT.

The sample holds many counts of this clonotype. Germline is not matched at one junction end, which may reflect a read error. The V gene is TRBV5-1, the J gene TRBJ2-5, with D possibly matching TRBD2 (6 bases). CDR1 SGHRS and CDR2 YFSETQ come from the germline V gene. The CDR3 is made up of 17 amino acids. CDR3 in amino acids: CASSLARGDGVREAQYF. The DNA for the CDR3 is TGCGCCAGCAGCTTGGCCCGCGGGGACGGTGTCCGAGAGGCCCAGTACTTC.

This clonotype was detected ten times or more. The genes are TRBV12-3 or TRBV12-4 and TRBJ2-3; a possible D gene is TRBD2 (6 bases). The V end lost 7 bases, the J end lost 6 bases, and 14 bases lay between the germline ends. The CDR3 loop spans 13 amino acids. The CDR3 bases are TGTGCCAGCACCTTCGGGGGACGGGATACGCAGTATTTT. The encoded protein is CASTFGGRDTQYF.

This clonotype was seen a handful of times. The chain employs TRBV28 and TRBJ1-2; D gene unclear. Germline CDR1 is MDHEN and CDR2 is SYDVKM. CDR3 length equals 11 residues. V dropped 8 bases and J dropped 7 bases, with 11 bases sitting between them. The CDR3 DNA follows: TGTGCCAGCGGACTCTCGGGTGGCTACACCTTC. It encodes CASGLSGGYTF.

Concerning this clonotype: Mismatch with germline at one junction end may stem from a read error. V and J are TRBV15 and TRBJ1-1; D uncertain. Germline V CDR1 and CDR2: LNHNV, YYDKDF (reference sequence). This CDR3 comprises 14 residues. CDR3 sequence reads: CATSRPPGNTETFF. CDR3 nucleotides: TGTGCCACCAGCAGGCCCCCGGGGAACACTGAAACTTTCTTT.

This clonotype was counted many times. This sequence joins TRBV5-1 and TRBJ2-1, with 10 bases fitting TRBD1. Germline loops: CDR1 SGHRS, CDR2 YFSETQ. Unmatched junction bases numbered 3, after V lost 4 bases and J lost 2 bases. This CDR3 is 15 amino acids long. The CDR3 loop is CASSPGQGTYNEQFF. The CDR3 nucleotides are TGCGCCAGCAGCCCGGGACAGGGGACCTACAATGAGCAGTTCTTC.

The V call is TRBV7-2, the J call TRBJ2-3; D is possibly TRBD1 (5 bases). The V end was cut by 5 bases, the J end by 2 bases, with 8 bases between. Germline V gene lookup returns CDR1 SGHTA and CDR2 FQGNSA. This CDR3 spans 13 amino acids. CDR3 sequence reads: CASSRQTTDTQYF. DNA for the CDR3: TGTGCCAGCAGCCGACAGACCACAGATACGCAGTATTTT.

This clonotype has ten or more counts. The chain uses TRBV20-1 and TRBJ1-1, with TRBD1 as a possible D gene (6 bases). V shed 0 bases and J shed 3 bases, with 14 bases lying between them. CDR1 is DFQATT and CDR2 is SNEGSKA in the germline V gene (reference sequence). This CDR3 has 15 amino acids. The CDR3 region is CSARDPGGADTEAFF. In nucleotides, the CDR3 is TGCAGTGCTAGAGATCCGGGGGGGGCTGACACTGAAGCTTTCTTT.